This T cell receptor (beta chain) was profiled in a study of beta chain features in type 1 diabetes. For the study at large: No patient-donor differences in age, gender, total cells or subset yield.

V lost 5 bases and J lost 8; bases outside the gene matches: 6. This CDR3 has 13 residues. Germline CDR1 KGHSH, CDR2 LQKENI. Via CD45RO/CCR7/CD25/CD127/CD95/CD27, cells of the CD4+ naive, central memory, regulatory and stem cell-like memory subsets were sorted. Expressed TCRB transcripts were sequenced because the isolated RNA had all been reverse transcribed beforehand. Using immunoSEQ multiplex PCR, the repertoire was profiled, and TCRdb retains in-frame clones only, with some absent. Seen here are around 250,000 clones, less than 30% observed once, and the top ten hold 0.012%. As to this clone: Its antigen is currently unknown.

Study-wide findings and caveats: All four CD4+ subsets from Type 1 diabetes patients carried moderately but significantly shorter TCRB CDR3s. It was among patients, rather than healthy donors, that naive, central memory and Treg TCRB repertoires appeared more similar.

The specimen was naive CD4+ T cells from blood. The V call is TRBV18, the J call TRBJ2-1; 7 bases map to TRBD2. The origin of this receptor is a young woman with type 1 diabetes. The CDR3 DNA follows: TGTGCCAGCTCATTCGGGGCGGGGGATGAGCAGTTCTTC. Translation: CASSFGAGDEQFF. Variable domain in full (rest from reference TRBV18 and TRBJ2-1): NAGVMQNPRHLVRRRGQEARLRCSPMKGHSHVYWYRQLPEEGLKFMVYLQKENIIDESGMPKERFSAEFPKEGPSILRIQQVVRGDSAAYFCASSFGAGDEQFFGPGTRLTVL.